This T cell receptor beta chain originates from a study of T-cell reconstitution after alpha-beta-depleted transplantation in children. This CDR3 is 13 amino acids long. The V segment lost 5 bases and the J segment 5 bases; nucleotides outside the gene matches: 5. Germline V CDR1 and CDR2: SQVTM, ANQGSEA. TCRbeta library construction was performed incorporating unique molecular identifiers. TCRdb reanalysed the PCR reads using MiXCR and keeps one entry per CDR3 protein. Of roughly 500,000 distinct CDR3 sequences detected, about 31% appear once; the ten largest clones hold 2% to 2.5%. The rearrangement links TRBV29-1 to TRBJ2-2; 7 bases are shared with TRBD1. The sequencing here drew on PBMCs from the stem cell graft donor, taken from the stem cell graft. The TCR sequence derives from a human donor who donated a stem cell graft to a child with aplastic anemia. Written as DNA, the CDR3 is TGCAGCGTTAGGGCAGGGGGAACCGGGGAGCTGTTTTTT. Its translation: CSVRAGGTGELFF.